The entry below describes one T cell receptor (beta chain). Its matching antigen is unknown. Noted time point: pre-treatment sample, taken before nivolumab and TIL therapy. Germline V gene sequence: CDR1 LNHDA, CDR2 SQIVND (reference sequence). The CDR3 spans 14 residues. V shed 5 bases and J shed 6 bases, with 13 bases lying between them. These data come from a study of TIL therapy for anti-PD-1-resistant metastatic lung cancer. This was the immunoSEQ v3 assay. Profiling relied on immunoSEQ multiplex PCR, and the TCRdb table lists in-frame clones only, not all of them. Found here are some 50,000 clones, around 80% of them singletons; the top ten hold less than 15%. Study outcomes and limitations: TIL clonotype persistence in blood showed no apparent association with response.

The V and J genes are TRBV19 and TRBJ2-2; D remains ambiguous. The input for sequencing was blood, taken at baseline. The origin of this receptor is a man between 65 and 80 years old with non-small cell lung cancer. The CDR3 is CASSPILGSGELFF. The CDR3 region has the DNA TGTGCCAGTAGTCCAATTCTAGGGTCCGGGGAGCTGTTTTTT.